This TCR beta chain was profiled in a study of regulatory T cells in long-lasting Graves disease. Study-level background: Freshly diagnosed Graves' patients had used antithyroid drugs for under 3 months. Study results and limitations: Persistent disease samples used TRBV28, TRBJ1-2 and TRBJ2-5 preferentially.

As for time point: newly diagnosed GD, antithyroid drugs for less than 3 months. RNA isolated from PBMCs was used to make the TCR library. This clonotype was seen ten or more times. Its antigen is not known. CDR3-region Arm-PCR and iRepertoire HTBI primers produced the TCR beta libraries. TCRdb called the multiplex PCR reads again in MiXCR, with one record for every CDR3 protein. Among hundreds of thousands of distinct CDR3 sequences listed, around 13% were seen once. The CDR3 is 15 amino acids. Germline CDR1 is WNHNN and CDR2 is SYGVQD (reference sequence). V lost 2 bases to trimming and J lost 3 bases, with 12 bases between them. These data were likewise used in another study, on T cells in Graves' hyperthyroidism and ophthalmopathy. That source reports: Patients aged 18 to 65 had newly diagnosed hyperthyroidism of under 2 months' duration. The HTBI primer set drove a first-round RT-PCR of the TCR CDR3.

The sequencing used peripheral blood mononuclear cells (PBMCs), collected at new diagnosis, from a patient treated with antithyroid drugs. The chain employs TRBV10-1 and TRBJ2-3; D may match TRBD1 or TRBD2 (5 bases each). This clonotype was sampled from a woman aged 25 to 39 with Graves disease. CDR3 DNA: TGCGCCAGCAGTGAGGGGACCACCTCTACAGATACGCAGTATTTT. It codes for CASSEGTTSTDTQYF.